The TCR beta chain under discussion was sequenced for a study of cytomegalovirus exposure and HLA in healthy donors. CDR1 and CDR2 from the germline V gene are SEHNR and FQNEAQ (reference sequence). This CDR3 spans 19 amino acids. Losses at the gene ends were 6 bases for V and 3 bases for J; bases not matched to a gene: 15. Study-wide findings and caveats: The listing of 150 or so TCR beta chains classed them as cytomegalovirus-associated. Roughly even sequencing depth across donors was the assumption behind the presence/absence analyses.

The PCR contained 60 Vbeta and 13 Jbeta primers. Sequenced by immunoSEQ multiplex PCR; TCRdb stores in-frame clones only, minus some. The sample holds about 200,000 clones. A word on this clone: Its antigen remains unidentified.

The genes are TRBV7-9 and TRBJ2-1, with 12 bases matching TRBD2. The source of this sequence is a girl aged 2 to 10 in good health and CMV-seropositive. The sequenced sample consisted of PBMCs. As DNA, the CDR3 is TGTGCCAGCAGTGATACCACGGGACTAGCGGGTTGGAACTACAATGAGCAGTTCTTC. It is translated as CASSDTTGLAGWNYNEQFF.